A selection of T cell receptor beta chains follows, all from one sample in a study of blood T cell repertoires in COVID-19. This table comes from immunoSEQ multiplex PCR, and its TCRdb copy is limited to in-frame clones, with some not included. This table holds some 240,000 clones, 80% found once. The sequenced material came from peripheral blood. These receptors came from a woman between 65 and 79 years old with acute or convalescent COVID-19. The CDR3 runs from the conserved cysteine through the conserved F or W. D genes are given only for firm matches. Size is omitted from some rows. Given values are once, few, many or a class for expanded clones.

j_call v_call d_call clone_size cdr3_aa cdr3_nt
TRBJ2-7 TRBV3-1/TRBV3-2 - - CASNQFPSHEQYF TGTGCCAGCAACCAATTCCCCTCCCACGAGCAGTACTTC
TRBJ1-6 TRBV7-2 - - CASSTSSYNSPLHF TGTGCCAGCAGCACGAGCTCCTATAATTCACCCCTCCACTTT
TRBJ1-1 TRBV6-5 - - CATKGGLNTEAFF TGTGCCACTAAGGGAGGGCTTAACACTGAAGCTTTCTTT
TRBJ2-3 TRBV3-1/TRBV3-2 TRBD2 - CASSVTSGVYTDTQYF TGTGCCAGCAGTGTGACTAGCGGGGTCTACACAGATACGCAGTATTTT
TRBJ1-2 TRBV19 - - CASSTDSNYGYTF TGTGCCAGTAGCACAGATTCTAACTATGGCTACACCTTC
TRBJ1-2 TRBV20-1 TRBD1 once CSASGRGVYGYTF TGCAGTGCTAGTGGCAGGGGGGTCTATGGCTACACCTTC
TRBJ1-5 TRBV24-1 - - CATSDPTEGPDSNQPQHF TGTGCCACCAGTGACCCTACGGAGGGGCCAGATAGCAATCAGCCCCAGCATTTT
TRBJ2-2 TRBV9 - - CASSPASGDTGELFF TGTGCCAGCAGCCCGGCCTCGGGGGACACCGGGGAGCTGTTTTTT
TRBJ1-1 TRBV30 - - CAWTAPLLGGTEAFF TGTGCCTGGACTGCCCCCTTGTTGGGGGGCACTGAAGCTTTCTTT
TRBJ2-5 TRBV9 TRBD2 - CASSPGLAGVLVETQYF TGTGCCAGCAGCCCGGGACTAGCGGGGGTCCTAGTTGAGACCCAGTACTTC
TRBJ2-5 TRBV30 TRBD2 once CAWSEGLWGGRATGPQYF TGTGCCTGGAGTGAGGGTCTTTGGGGGGGTCGGGCAACTGGGCCCCAGTACTTC
TRBJ2-1 TRBV6-4 TRBD2 once CATKLEAGGYYNEQFF TGTGCCACCAAACTTGAGGCGGGGGGATACTACAATGAGCAGTTCTTC
TRBJ2-3 TRBV29-1 - - CSADIYTDTQYF TGCAGCGCCGACATTTACACAGATACGCAGTATTTT
TRBJ2-5 TRBV18 - once CASSRGRGETQYF TGTGCCAGCTCACGAGGGCGGGGAGAGACCCAGTACTTC
TRBJ2-5 TRBV5-1 TRBD2 - CASSLVGLLAQETQYF TGCGCCAGCAGCTTGGTCGGCCTACTAGCGCAAGAGACCCAGTACTTC
TRBJ1-4 TRBV4-1 - - CASSQGRGGEKLFF TGCGCCAGCAGCCAAGGCCGGGGGGGGGAAAAACTGTTTTTT